These T cell receptor beta chains were read from a single sample in a study of identical twins. Via MiXCR, TCRdb re-called the 5' RACE reads, giving one row per CDR3 protein. The sample records about 720,000 distinct CDR3 sequences, about 18% being singletons. The same data also went into a second study, on T cells expressing NK-cell markers.

Specimen: PBMCs. The receptors originated from a woman aged 18 to 35 in good health. CDR3s include the opening cysteine and the closing phenylalanine or tryptophan. D genes are given only for firm matches. Only some rows state a clone size, as once, few, many or a class for expanded clones.

cdr3_length	j_call	v_call	d_call	clone_size	cdr3_nt	cdr3_aa
18	TRBJ2-4	TRBV10-3	TRBD2	-	TGTGCCATCAGTGAGTCTCCCCTAGCGGGAGGGGGGCAAAACATTCAGTACTTC	CAISESPLAGGGQNIQYF
16	TRBJ2-5	TRBV12-3/TRBV12-4	TRBD1	-	TGTGCCAGCAGTTTAACCCAGGGGGCGGGTCAAGAGACCCAGTACTTC	CASSLTQGAGQETQYF
14	TRBJ2-7	TRBV6-5	TRBD1	few	TGTGCCAGCAGTTACAGGGGGCAGGGATACGAGCAGTACTTC	CASSYRGQGYEQYF
10	TRBJ1-1	TRBV12-3/TRBV12-4	-	few	TGTGCCAGCCACCAGATAACCGCTTTCTTT	CASHQITAFF
14	TRBJ2-7	TRBV3-1	-	-	TGTGCCAGCAGCCTCACCCCGGACGGCTACGAGCAGTACTTC	CASSLTPDGYEQYF
13	TRBJ2-5	TRBV7-2	-	few	TGTGCCAGCAGATCGGACATAAGGGAGACCCAGTACTTC	CASRSDIRETQYF
15	TRBJ2-1	TRBV18	TRBD2	-	TGTGCCAGCTCACCACCTAACCTAGCGGGAGCTGAGCAGTTCTTC	CASSPPNLAGAEQFF
13	TRBJ2-7	TRBV7-2	-	few	TGTGCCAGCAGCAGGACTACTGGCTACGAGCAGTACTTC	CASSRTTGYEQYF
15	TRBJ1-5	TRBV11-2	-	few	TGTGCCAGCAGCTTAGATCGTAATAGCAATCAGCCCCAGCATTTT	CASSLDRNSNQPQHF
19	TRBJ1-4	TRBV11-1	-	few	TGTGCCAGCAGCTTTATCTTAGGGGACTACTTTAACAGTAATGAAAAACTGTTTTTT	CASSFILGDYFNSNEKLFF
15	TRBJ2-1	TRBV29-1	TRBD2	-	TGCAGCGTTGAACGCGGGAGGCGGCCCGACAATGAGCAGTTCTTC	CSVERGRRPDNEQFF
15	TRBJ2-1	TRBV28	-	few	TGTGCCAGCAGTTTATCAGGGATCGTAGACGGTGAGCAGTTCTTC	CASSLSGIVDGEQFF
15	TRBJ2-7	TRBV6-2/TRBV6-3	-	few	TGTGCCAGCAGTATATACGAGACCGCCCCCTACGAGCAGTACTTC	CASSIYETAPYEQYF
13	TRBJ1-2	TRBV5-1	-	-	TGCGCCAGCAGCTGGGGGATTGACTATGGCTACACCTTC	CASSWGIDYGYTF
14	TRBJ2-7	TRBV28	TRBD1	few	TGTGCCAGCCTTGGGACAGGTCCTTCCTACGAGCAGTACTTC	CASLGTGPSYEQYF
14	TRBJ1-6	TRBV6-1	TRBD1	few	TGTGCCAGCAGTACGGACAGGAGAAATTCACCCCTCCACTTT	CASSTDRRNSPLHF
15	TRBJ1-1	TRBV5-1	-	few	TGCGCCAGCAGCTTAGATTGGGGGGGGAGGGCTGAAGCTTTCTTT	CASSLDWGGRAEAFF
15	TRBJ2-2	TRBV29-1	-	few	TGCAGCGCCCCGGTCGGGGGGCCTTACACCGGGGAGCTGTTTTTT	CSAPVGGPYTGELFF
14	TRBJ2-5	TRBV12-3/TRBV12-4	TRBD1	-	TGTGCCAGCAGAACCGGGACAGGGGTAGAGACCCAGTACTTC	CASRTGTGVETQYF
17	TRBJ2-3	TRBV28	TRBD1	-	TGTGCCAGCAGCTTTGGGGTGATGACAGGGCTCCATGATACGCAGTATTTT	CASSFGVMTGLHDTQYF
14	TRBJ2-1	TRBV20-1	TRBD1	-	TGCAGTGCTAGTTTGGGACAGCTCCTGAATGAGCAGTTCTTC	CSASLGQLLNEQFF
15	TRBJ2-3	TRBV12-3/TRBV12-4	TRBD1	few	TGTGCCAGCAGTTCCGGCGGGCAGGGGGCAGATACGCAGTATTTT	CASSSGGQGADTQYF
14	TRBJ2-1	TRBV7-2	-	few	TGTGCCAGCAGCCACCAGAGCTCCTACAATGAGCAGTTCTTC	CASSHQSSYNEQFF
15	TRBJ2-7	TRBV7-9	TRBD1	few	TGTGCCAGCAGCTCTCGGACAGGGAGTCCCTACGAGCAGTACTTC	CASSSRTGSPYEQYF
14	TRBJ2-2	TRBV9	-	-	TGTGCCAGCAGCGTAGACAGGGTGCCCGGGGAGCTGTTTTTT	CASSVDRVPGELFF
13	TRBJ1-5	TRBV29-1	-	-	TGCAGCGCAGAAGCCGTTAGCAATCAGCCCCAGCATTTT	CSAEAVSNQPQHF
13	TRBJ2-3	TRBV9	-	-	TGTGCCAGCAGCGTTTTGGGGGCAGATACGCAGTATTTT	CASSVLGADTQYF
14	TRBJ2-1	TRBV5-1	-	-	TGCGCCAGCAGCTTCCAATCAACCCCCGATGAGCAGTTCTTC	CASSFQSTPDEQFF
12	TRBJ1-5	TRBV6-1	-	-	TGTGCCAGCGGGGGAAGGTATCAGCCCCAGCATTTT	CASGGRYQPQHF
13	TRBJ1-1	TRBV12-3/TRBV12-4	-	many	TGTGCCAGCAGAGGACAGTTTAACACTGAAGCTTTCTTT	CASRGQFNTEAFF
15	TRBJ2-3	TRBV11-2	TRBD1	few	TGTGCCAGCAGCTCAGGGACAGGGGGTTCAGATACGCAGTATTTT	CASSSGTGGSDTQYF
14	TRBJ2-7	TRBV7-9	-	-	TGTGCCAGCAGTTTAGGAGGCTTGGGGTACGAGCAGTACTTC	CASSLGGLGYEQYF
14	TRBJ2-7	TRBV20-1	TRBD1	few	TGCAGTGCTATTAACCGGGACAGCTCCTACGAGCAGTACTTC	CSAINRDSSYEQYF
14	TRBJ2-2	TRBV9	-	-	TGTGCCAGCTCGGGACCAACGTCCACCGGGGAGCTGTTTTTT	CASSGPTSTGELFF
16	TRBJ2-7	TRBV25-1	TRBD2	-	TGTGCCAGCAGTGACTTAGCGGGGGCCCGCACTTACGAGCAGTACTTC	CASSDLAGARTYEQYF
13	TRBJ1-5	TRBV10-3	-	-	TGTGCCATCAGTGAGGGGCCTAATCAGCCCCAGCATTTT	CAISEGPNQPQHF
16	TRBJ2-3	TRBV12-3/TRBV12-4	-	-	TGTGCCAGTATGGGGGAACAGGAGTACTACACAGATACGCAGTATTTT	CASMGEQEYYTDTQYF
12	TRBJ2-1	TRBV6-2/TRBV6-3	-	-	TGTGCCAGCAGTACTAGTGGACCTGAGCAGTTCTTC	CASSTSGPEQFF
13	TRBJ1-1	TRBV7-2	-	few	TGTGCCAGCAGCTTACAAGGGACCCTCGAAGCTTTCTTT	CASSLQGTLEAFF
15	TRBJ2-1	TRBV29-1	-	few	TGCAGCGTTACCTCGGATAGGGGCTCCTACAATGAGCAGTTCTTC	CSVTSDRGSYNEQFF
17	TRBJ2-6	TRBV4-3	-	few	TGCGCCAGCAGCGTCAGGAGACTCAGCTCTGGGGCCAACGTCCTGACTTTC	CASSVRRLSSGANVLTF
16	TRBJ2-1	TRBV6-1	-	few	TGTGCCAGCAGTCCCTCTTTGGGGGGCGCCTACAATGAGCAGTTCTTC	CASSPSLGGAYNEQFF